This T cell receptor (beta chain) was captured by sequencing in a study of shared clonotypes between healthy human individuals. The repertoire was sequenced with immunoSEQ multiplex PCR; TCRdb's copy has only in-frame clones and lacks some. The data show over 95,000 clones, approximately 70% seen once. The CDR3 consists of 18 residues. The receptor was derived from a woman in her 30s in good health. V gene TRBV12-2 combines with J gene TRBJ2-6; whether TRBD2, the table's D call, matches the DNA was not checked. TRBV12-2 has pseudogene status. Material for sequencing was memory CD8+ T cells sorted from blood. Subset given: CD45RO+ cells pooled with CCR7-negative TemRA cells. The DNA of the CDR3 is TGTGCAAGTCGCAGACTTACCTCCACACAAAGTCGGGCCAACGTCCTGACTTTC. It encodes CASRRLTSTQSRANVLTF.